The 20 T cell receptor beta chains below come from one sample, sequenced in a study of radiation and T cells in renal cell carcinoma. This sample's time point: blood 2 weeks post-SBRT. Treatment in this sample: 15 Gy SBRT to primary tumor, nephrectomy 4 weeks later. Sequenced by immunoSEQ multiplex PCR; TCRdb stores in-frame clones only, minus some. The table has roughly 75,000 clones, roughly 82% seen once. The specimen comprised blood, sampled from a patient whose treatment included radiotherapy and nephrectomy. These TCRs come from a man between 60 and 70 years old with renal cell carcinoma.

The J gene is TRBJ2-3, the V gene TRBV29-1, with 9 bases fitting TRBD2. This CDR3 is 15 amino acids long. Germline CDR1 SQVTM, CDR2 ANQGSEA. Trimming at V came to 6 bases and at J to 3 bases, leaving 10 bases not matched to a gene. The CDR3, as DNA: TGCAGCGTAAAACTTCCTAGCGGGAAAACAGATACGCAGTATTTT. Its protein product is CSVKLPSGKTDTQYF.

This clone was recorded once. The genes are TRBV7-9 and TRBJ1-2; D is unclear. CDR3 size: 13 residues. V gave up 1 base and J gave up 8 bases, with 11 bases separating them. From germline, CDR1 is SEHNR and CDR2 FQNEAQ (reference sequence). CDR3 residues: CASSLVGVGGYTF. The DNA of the CDR3 is TGTGCCAGCAGCTTAGTTGGAGTTGGAGGCTACACCTTC.

In this sample, this clone turned up a few times. The rearrangement links TRBV9 to TRBJ1-1; no clear D gene. The germline gives CDR1 SGDLS, CDR2 YYNGEE. V was pared by 4 bases and J by 11 bases, with 18 bases between. The CDR3 contains 13 residues. The CDR3 sequence is CASSPGKSGWAFF. The CDR3 DNA reads as TGTGCCAGCAGCCCCGGCAAATCGGGGTGGGCTTTCTTT.

This clone came up a few times. One end of the junction fails to match germline, which may point to a read error. The rearrangement links TRBV11-2 to TRBJ2-7, with 9 bases that match TRBD1. The CDR3 has 13 amino acids. Germline assignment: CDR1 SGHAT and CDR2 FQNNGV. The CDR3: CASSFALGQGGNF. CDR3 nucleotide sequence: TGTGCCAGCAGCTTTGCTTTGGGACAGGGAGGGAACTTC.

The V call is TRBV11-2, the J call TRBJ2-7; D could derive from TRBD1 or TRBD2 (5 bases each). This CDR3 has 12 amino acids. Germline assignment: CDR1 SGHAT and CDR2 FQNNGV. Deletions cut 11 bases from V and 6 bases from J, with 17 bases between. CDR3 loop: CACKEGNGEQYF. The CDR3 nucleotides read TGTGCCTGCAAAGAGGGGAATGGCGAGCAGTACTTC.

V usage is TRBV7-8 and J usage is TRBJ2-2; weak D call: TRBD1 (5 bases). The CDR3 is 16 residues long. Trimming stripped 4 bases from V and 0 bases from J, with 12 bases between. From germline, CDR1 is SGHVS and CDR2 FQNEAQ. CDR3 DNA: TGTGCCAGCAGCTCTACAGGTTACGCGAACACCGGGGAGCTGTTTTTT. Encoded protein: CASSSTGYANTGELFF.

This clone came up once. The gene calls are TRBV2 and TRBJ2-1; 7 nucleotides line up with TRBD2. The trim removed 5 bases at V and 5 bases at J, leaving 6 bases unmatched. Germline lookup yields CDR1 SNHLY and CDR2 FYNNEI. This CDR3 spans 14 amino acids. The CDR3: CASSRAGLNNEQFF. Written as DNA, the CDR3 is TGTGCCAGCAGTCGGGCGGGACTAAACAATGAGCAGTTCTTC.

The chain is built from TRBV18 and TRBJ2-5; D gene ambiguous. Germline V gene lookup returns CDR1 KGHSH and CDR2 LQKENI. The length of the CDR3 is 13 residues. Trimming shortened V by 5 bases and J by 3 bases, and 10 bases separated the two germline ends. The DNA of the CDR3 is TGTGCCAGCTCAGTTTATCGTGAAGAGACCCAGTACTTC. Amino acid sequence: CASSVYREETQYF.

This chain joins TRBV6-5 and TRBJ2-5, with TRBD1 identical over 9 bases. This CDR3 spans 15 amino acids. Looked up from germline, CDR1 is MNHEY and CDR2 is SVGAGI. After removal of 5 bases from V and 1 base from J, the junction contained 5 bases not matched to a gene. DNA of the CDR3: TGTGCCAGCAGTCGCGGGACAGGGCGCCAAGAGACCCAGTACTTC. Translation gives CASSRGTGRQETQYF.

This chain connects TRBV7-8 to TRBJ2-7; D is unresolved. Germline V CDR1 and CDR2: SGHVS, FQNEAQ. This CDR3 spans 13 amino acids. Trimming took 5 bases from V and 3 from J, leaving 11 bases between them. CDR3 protein: CASSRITSYEQYF. CDR3 sequence (DNA): TGTGCCAGCAGCCGAATAACAAGCTACGAGCAGTACTTC.

The V gene is TRBV5-4, the J gene TRBJ2-3, with 12 bases identical to TRBD2. The junction had 7 bases not matched to a gene; V was cut back by 1 base and J by 1 base. Germline values: CDR1 SGHNT, CDR2 YYREEE (reference sequence). The CDR3 contains 18 residues. In nucleotides, the CDR3 is TGTGCCAGCAGCTTGTCGCTAGCGGGAGGGCCTCGCACAGATACGCAGTATTTT. As protein: CASSLSLAGGPRTDTQYF.

The chain has TRBV20-1 and TRBJ2-5; possible D gene TRBD1, 5 bases. V dropped 2 bases and J dropped 4 bases, with 5 bases sitting between them. The CDR3 sequence is 11 residues long. From germline, CDR1 is DFQATT and CDR2 SNEGSKA (reference sequence). The CDR3, as DNA: TGCAGTGCTAGAACAGGAGAGACCCAGTACTTC. This encodes CSARTGETQYF.

This chain connects TRBV6-4 to TRBJ1-5; D remains ambiguous. Trimming stripped 2 bases from V and 0 bases from J, with 14 bases between. Per germline, CDR1 MRHNA and CDR2 SNTAGT. There are 17 residues in the CDR3. The CDR3 reads CASSDRGGRNSNQPQHF. The CDR3 nucleotides are TGTGCCAGCAGTGACCGGGGAGGGAGGAATAGCAATCAGCCCCAGCATTTT.

In this sample, this clone turned up a few times. In DNA, the CDR3 is TGTGCCAGCAGCGGACAGGGCGACCAGCCCCAGCATTTT. Translation: CASSGQGDQPQHF. V and J are TRBV2 and TRBJ1-5; TRBD1 matches 8 bases. The J segment lost 7 bases and the V segment lost 6 bases, leaving 5 bases of the junction unmatched. Germline V CDR1 and CDR2: SNHLY, FYNNEI. The CDR3 loop spans 13 amino acids.

This chain connects TRBV7-8 to TRBJ2-4, with D unresolved. Trimming shortened V by 0 bases and J by 3 bases, and 0 bases separated the two germline ends. Germline assignment: CDR1 SGHVS and CDR2 FQNEAQ. The CDR3 has 12 amino acids. CDR3 coding DNA: TGTGCCAGCAGCTTAGCCAAAAACATTCAGTACTTC. This codes for CASSLAKNIQYF.

The chain recombines TRBV11-2 with TRBJ2-5; 7 bases fit TRBD2. The CDR3 spans 13 residues. The V and J ends lost 3 bases and 2 bases, in that order; junction bases with no gene match: 0. Per the germline V gene, CDR1 is SGHAT and CDR2 is FQNNGV. This CDR3 is CASSFGGQETQYF. The DNA for the CDR3 is TGTGCCAGCAGCTTCGGGGGGCAAGAGACCCAGTACTTC.

This clone has a handful of counts. The chain is built from TRBV7-9 and TRBJ1-2, with D tentatively TRBD1 (5 bases). Germline V lookup: CDR1 SEHNR, CDR2 FQNEAQ (reference sequence). The CDR3 is 17 amino acids. The V end was cut by 4 bases, the J end by 6 bases, with 24 bases between. CDR3 protein: CASSSSSTQGGRHGYTF. CDR3 in DNA: TGTGCCAGCAGCTCCTCCTCTACGCAGGGAGGCAGACATGGCTACACCTTC.

This clone was observed a single time. The genes are TRBV11-3 and TRBJ2-1; D gene unclear. This CDR3 spans 15 amino acids. Trimming shortened V by 1 base and J by 4 bases, and 11 bases separated the two germline ends. From germline, CDR1 is SGHNT and CDR2 YENEEA. The CDR3 reads CASSLGATGYNEQFF. The CDR3 DNA follows: TGTGCCAGCAGCTTAGGAGCGACTGGGTACAATGAGCAGTTCTTC.

In DNA form, the CDR3 reads TGTGCCAGCAGCCCCGAAGGAGTAAGATCCTTTAATGAGCAGTTCTTC. Encoded protein: CASSPEGVRSFNEQFF. The chain has TRBV9 and TRBJ2-1; D remains ambiguous. The CDR3 runs 16 residues. Germline V gene data show CDR1 as SGDLS and CDR2 as YYNGEE. Trimming cost V 4 bases and J 7 bases, with 21 bases left between them.

The V call is TRBV7-2, the J call TRBJ1-2, with no clear D. CDR3 size: 15 residues. Trimming cost V 1 base and J 4 bases, with 13 bases left between them. Germline values: CDR1 SGHTA, CDR2 FQGNSA. The CDR3 sequence is CASSLGSSGPYGYTF. CDR3 coding DNA: TGTGCCAGCAGCTTAGGGTCTTCGGGCCCCTATGGCTACACCTTC.